This entry lists 19 T cell receptor beta chains sequenced from one sample in a study of metastatic and nonmetastatic thyroid tumors. Using MiXCR, TCRdb reanalyzed the PCR reads. This sample has 75,000 to 100,000 clones; 9.5% to 15% occur once, and the top ten carry around 10%. Every patient underwent thyroid surgery untreated. The sequenced material came from blood. The receptors were sampled from a female donor with papillary thyroid cancer or a benign thyroid nodule (not recorded which). Some clones in this sample may be carry-over from other donors' samples.

This clone showed up many times. The J gene is TRBJ2-1, the V gene TRBV7-2; D is unresolved. CDR3 size: 14 residues. V was shortened by 5 bases and J by 9 bases, with 17 bases between the two germline ends. The germline gives CDR1 SGHTA, CDR2 FQGNSA. The CDR3 DNA reads as TGTGCCAGCAGCCCAGATGCTACCTGGGGTGAGCAGTTCTTC. Protein product: CASSPDATWGEQFF.

The J gene is TRBJ1-1, the V gene TRBV12-3 or TRBV12-4; D ambiguous. The CDR3 runs to 12 residues. V was trimmed by 6 bases and J by 3 bases, leaving 8 bases between them. The CDR3 sequence is CASSLVYTEAFF. The CDR3 DNA follows: TGTGCCAGCAGCCTGGTCTACACTGAAGCTTTCTTT.

This clone appeared a few times. The chain couples TRBV20-1 to TRBJ1-6; 7 nucleotides line up with TRBD1. CDR1 is DFQATT, CDR2 SNEGSKA, per germline (reference sequence). This CDR3 spans 19 amino acids. V was pared by 5 bases and J by 0 bases, with 16 bases of the junction left unmatched. CDR3 loop: CSARIRTGPISSYNSPLHF. Here the CDR3 DNA reads TGCAGTGCTCGTATTAGGACAGGACCTATTAGCTCCTATAATTCACCCCTCCACTTT.

This clone was seen ten or more times. The chain is built from TRBV28 and TRBJ1-1; D may be TRBD1 (6 bases). This CDR3 has 16 residues. Germline CDR1 MDHEN, CDR2 SYDVKM. V dropped 4 bases and J dropped 1 base, with 16 bases sitting between them. The CDR3 loop is CASSWTYRVGNTEAFF. CDR3 coding DNA: TGTGCCAGCAGTTGGACCTACAGGGTGGGGAACACTGAAGCTTTCTTT.

To note about this clone: Possible read error: a much larger clone is one base away. The chain uses TRBV6-1 and TRBJ2-5; the match to TRBD2 covers 9 bases. Germline V gene sequence: CDR1 MNHNS, CDR2 SASEGT. This CDR3 spans 14 amino acids. V lost 9 bases and J lost 2; bases outside the gene matches: 7. The CDR3 region has the DNA TGTGCCAGAGGCGGGGGGGGGGAACAAGAGACCCAGTACTTC. This gives the protein CARGGGGEQETQYF.

As concerns this clone: A much larger clone lies one base from this, so it may be a read error. Other DNA sequences from this sample encode an identical CDR3 as well. The V gene is TRBV5-1, the J gene TRBJ2-3; D is possibly TRBD2 (5 bases). V lost 5 bases to trimming and J lost 2 bases, with 21 bases between them. Germline loops: CDR1 SGHRS, CDR2 YFSETQ. This CDR3 is built from 17 residues. CDR3 DNA sequence: TGCGCCAGCAGTAGAGGGCGTGAGGGCCCGCCCACAGATACGCAGTATTTT. Its translation is CASSRGREGPPTDTQYF.

This clone was picked up a small number of times. One base away lies a much larger clone, so this may be a sequencing read error. V is TRBV2 and J is TRBJ1-5; D gene uncertain. The V end lost 6 bases, the J end lost 8 bases, and 14 bases lay between the germline ends. The CDR3 runs to 13 residues. Germline-derived CDR1 and CDR2 are SNHLY and FYNNEI. The CDR3 sequence: CASSWRVGEPQHF. The CDR3 nucleotides are TGTGCCAGCAGCTGGAGGGTTGGGGAGCCCCAGCATTTT. Using reference TRBV2 and TRBJ1-5 for the parts outside the CDR3, the full variable domain is EPEVTQTPSHQVTQMGQEVILRCVPISNHLYFYWYRQILGQKVEFLVSFYNNEISEKSEIFDDQFSVERPDGSNFTLKIRSTKLEDSAMYFCASSWRVGEPQHFGDGTRLSIL.

Concerning this clone itself: A read error is possible here, since a much larger clone lies one base away. The chain couples TRBV28 to TRBJ2-7; 7 positions match TRBD1. The length of the CDR3 is 14 residues. CDR1 and CDR2 (germline): MDHEN, SYDVKM. This chain's CDR3 is CASSPGTESHERYF. The CDR3 DNA reads TGTGCCAGCAGTCCCGGGACAGAGAGCCACGAGCGGTACTTC.

The CDR3 DNA is TGTGCCACCGGTTCACAGGGTGGCAATCAGCCCCAGCATTTT. This translates into CATGSQGGNQPQHF. This chain connects TRBV6-1 to TRBJ1-5, with a tentative D call TRBD1 (6 bases). Trimming stripped 10 bases from V and 2 bases from J, with 15 bases between. The CDR3 totals 14 residues. CDR1 is MNHNS, CDR2 SASEGT, per germline.

Comment on this clone: A clone one base away is much larger, so this may be a read error. Distinct nucleotide sequences in the sample also encode this CDR3. The chain employs TRBV28 and TRBJ1-4; no firm D call. CDR1 is MDHEN and CDR2 is SYDVKM in the germline V gene. The CDR3 sequence is 16 residues long. Trimming took 3 bases from V and 0 from J, leaving 11 bases between them. The CDR3 DNA follows: TGTGCCAGCAGTTTGCGTAAGAGAGCAACTAATGAAAAACTGTTTTTT. This sequence encodes CASSLRKRATNEKLFF.

This clone occurred many times. This chain uses TRBV28 with TRBJ2-2; tentatively, D is TRBD2 (6 bases). V lost 3 bases and J lost 4, with 15 bases in between. The CDR3 spans 16 residues. Germline V lookup: CDR1 MDHEN, CDR2 SYDVKM. CDR3 sequence (DNA): TGTGCCAGCAGTTTTAAGAGGGAGGTTGCCACCGGGGAGCTGTTTTTT. Translating it yields CASSFKREVATGELFF.

The chain has TRBV5-1 and TRBJ1-2; D is perhaps TRBD1 (5 bases). The germline V gene encodes CDR1 SGHRS and CDR2 YFSETQ. Trimming stripped 0 bases from V and 8 bases from J, with 14 bases between. There are 14 residues in the CDR3. In DNA, the CDR3 is TGCGCCAGCAGCTTGGGACAGCCCCAAATGGGCTACACCTTC. Its translation is CASSLGQPQMGYTF.

This clone was counted ten times or more. This chain connects TRBV5-1 to TRBJ1-1; TRBD1 might be the D (5 bases). Germline V gene sequence: CDR1 SGHRS, CDR2 YFSETQ. CDR3 length equals 14 residues. Trimming removed 1 base from V and 4 bases from J, with 11 bases in between. The CDR3 sequence: CASSLIRGTTEAFF. CDR3 DNA: TGCGCCAGCAGCTTGATCCGGGGGACCACTGAAGCTTTCTTT.

This clone was picked up many times. The chain uses TRBV14 and TRBJ2-1; 7 bases agree with TRBD2. The CDR3 runs 15 residues. Germline lookup yields CDR1 SGHDN and CDR2 FVKESK. The V and J ends lost 5 bases and 5 bases, in that order; junction bases with no gene match: 9. The CDR3 here is CASSFRGLQDNEQFF. The CDR3 DNA reads TGTGCCAGCAGCTTTAGGGGACTACAAGACAATGAGCAGTTCTTC.

This clone appeared many times. J is TRBJ2-2 and V is TRBV20-1; D remains ambiguous. The CDR3 runs 14 residues. The germline gives CDR1 DFQATT, CDR2 SNEGSKA (reference sequence). The ends were cut back, 3 bases at V and 0 bases at J, with 8 bases in the middle. DNA for the CDR3: TGCAGTGCTAGGGAACAGCCGAACACCGGGGAGCTGTTTTTT. Residues: CSAREQPNTGELFF.

This clone was counted ten times or more. The chain joins TRBV29-1 to TRBJ1-3; maybe TRBD1 (5 bases). Trimming removed 6 bases from V and 0 bases from J, with 9 bases in between. This CDR3 has 13 amino acids. Germline CDR1 SQVTM, CDR2 ANQGSEA. The CDR3 DNA sequence: TGCAGCGTGGCGGGGCTCTCTGGAAACACCATATATTTT. It is translated as CSVAGLSGNTIYF.

The chain couples TRBV27 to TRBJ2-6; 7 bases are a match to TRBD1. Germline V gene data show CDR1 as MNHEY and CDR2 as SMNVEV (reference sequence). V dropped 1 base and J dropped 1; count of bases not matched to a gene: 13. CDR3 size: 20 residues. CDR3: CASSLWWGQYGGSGANVLTF. CDR3 in DNA: TGTGCCAGCAGTTTATGGTGGGGACAGTATGGGGGTTCTGGGGCCAACGTCCTGACTTTC.

This clone was seen many times. CDR3 nucleotide sequence: TGTGCCAGCAGCAGGGAAGGCACTGAAGCTTTCTTT. The encoded protein is CASSREGTEAFF. This chain links TRBV6-2 or TRBV6-3 with TRBJ1-1; D may be TRBD1 (5 bases). Trimming removed 6 bases from V and 4 bases from J, with 9 bases in between. Germline V gene data show CDR1 as MNHEY and CDR2 as SVGEGT. The CDR3 has 12 residues.

This clone was detected ten times or more. One end of the junction does not line up with germline, which may come from a read error. Within the sample, other DNA sequences also encode this same CDR3. CDR3 nucleotide sequence: TGTGCCAGTAGCGTAGGTTATGAGCAGTTCTTC. It translates to CASSVGYEQFF. This sequence joins TRBV9 and TRBJ2-1; possible D gene TRBD2, 5 bases. Germline V lookup: CDR1 SGDLS, CDR2 YYNGEE. This CDR3 comprises 11 residues. Using reference TRBV9 and TRBJ2-1 for the parts outside the CDR3, the full variable domain is DSGVTQTPKHLITATGQRVTLRCSPRSGDLSVYWYQQSLDQGLQFLIQYYNGEERAKGNILERFSAQQFPDLHSELNLSSLELGDSALYFCASSVGYEQFFGPGTRLTVL.